The 2 T cell receptor beta chains below all came from one sample that was sequenced in a study of blood T cell repertoires in COVID-19. Profiled with immunoSEQ multiplex PCR; TCRdb holds only in-frame clones, not every one. This table holds tens of thousands of clones, about four fifths found once. What was sequenced was peripheral blood. These receptors all come from a human donor in a cohort sampled during active COVID-19.

The chain links TRBV27 to TRBJ2-1, with TRBD2 matching 10 bases. Looked up from germline, CDR1 is MNHEY and CDR2 is SMNVEV (reference sequence). CDR3 length: 16 residues. Losses at the gene ends were 5 bases for V and 8 bases for J; bases not matched to a gene: 12. The CDR3 here is CASSPRWSGGVDEQFF. The CDR3, as DNA: TGTGCCAGCAGTCCCCGATGGAGCGGGGGGGTCGATGAGCAGTTCTTC.

The chain links TRBV12-3 or TRBV12-4 to TRBJ1-4; no clear D. V was trimmed by 3 bases and J by 8 bases, leaving 4 bases between them. The CDR3 has 11 residues. This chain's CDR3 is CASSLSEKLFF. The CDR3 coding sequence is TGTGCCAGCAGTTTGAGCGAAAAACTGTTTTTT.